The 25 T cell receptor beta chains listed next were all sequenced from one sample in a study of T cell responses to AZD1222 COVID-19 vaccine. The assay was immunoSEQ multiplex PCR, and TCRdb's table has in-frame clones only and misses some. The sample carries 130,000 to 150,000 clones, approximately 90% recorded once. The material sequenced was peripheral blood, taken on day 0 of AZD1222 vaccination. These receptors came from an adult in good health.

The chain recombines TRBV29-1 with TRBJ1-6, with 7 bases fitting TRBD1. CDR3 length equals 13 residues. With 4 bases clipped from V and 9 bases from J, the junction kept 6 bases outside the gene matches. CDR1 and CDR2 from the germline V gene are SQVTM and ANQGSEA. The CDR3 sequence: CSVGDRVGSPLHF. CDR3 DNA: TGCAGCGTTGGCGACAGGGTCGGTTCACCCCTCCACTTT.

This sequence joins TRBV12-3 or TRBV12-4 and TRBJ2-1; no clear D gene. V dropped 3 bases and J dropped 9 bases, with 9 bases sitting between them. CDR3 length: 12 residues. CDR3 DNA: TGTGCCAGCAGTTTCCAAAATCGTGAGCAGTTCTTC. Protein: CASSFQNREQFF.

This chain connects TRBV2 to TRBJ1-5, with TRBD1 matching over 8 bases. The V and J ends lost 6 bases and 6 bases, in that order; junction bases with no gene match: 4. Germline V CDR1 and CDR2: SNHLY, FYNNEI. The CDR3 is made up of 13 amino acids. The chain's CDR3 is CASRGQGGQPQHF. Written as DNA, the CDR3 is TGTGCCAGCAGAGGACAGGGTGGTCAGCCCCAGCATTTT.

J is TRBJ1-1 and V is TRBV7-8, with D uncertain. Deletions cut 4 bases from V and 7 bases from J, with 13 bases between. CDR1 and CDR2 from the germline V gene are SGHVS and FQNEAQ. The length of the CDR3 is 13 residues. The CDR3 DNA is TGTGCCAGCAGCTCTTACACGGCCTATGAAGCTTTCTTT. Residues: CASSSYTAYEAFF.

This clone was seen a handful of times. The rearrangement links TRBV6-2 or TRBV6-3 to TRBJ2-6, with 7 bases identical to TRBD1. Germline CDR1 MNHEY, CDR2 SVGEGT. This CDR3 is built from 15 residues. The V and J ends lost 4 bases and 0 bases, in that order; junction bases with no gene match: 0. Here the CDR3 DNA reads TGTGCCAGCAGTTGGGACAGCTCTGGGGCCAACGTCCTGACTTTC. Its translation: CASSWDSSGANVLTF.

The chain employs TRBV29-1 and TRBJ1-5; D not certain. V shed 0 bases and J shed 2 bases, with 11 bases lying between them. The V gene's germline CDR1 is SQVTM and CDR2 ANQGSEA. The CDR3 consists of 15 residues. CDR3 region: CSVEDGRSGNQPQHF. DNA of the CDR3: TGCAGCGTTGAAGACGGCAGAAGTGGCAATCAGCCCCAGCATTTT.

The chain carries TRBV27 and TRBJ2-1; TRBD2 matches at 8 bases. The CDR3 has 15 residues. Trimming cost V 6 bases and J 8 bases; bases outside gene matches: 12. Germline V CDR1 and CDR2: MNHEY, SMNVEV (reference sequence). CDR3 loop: CASREAGLGSYEQFF. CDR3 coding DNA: TGTGCCAGCAGGGAAGCGGGACTAGGTTCGTATGAGCAGTTCTTC.

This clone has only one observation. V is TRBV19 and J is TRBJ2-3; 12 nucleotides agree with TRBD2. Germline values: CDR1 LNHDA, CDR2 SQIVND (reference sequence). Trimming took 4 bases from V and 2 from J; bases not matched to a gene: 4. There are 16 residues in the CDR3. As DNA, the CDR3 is TGTGCCAGTAGTAAACGGACTAGCGGGAACACAGATACGCAGTATTTT. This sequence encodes CASSKRTSGNTDTQYF.

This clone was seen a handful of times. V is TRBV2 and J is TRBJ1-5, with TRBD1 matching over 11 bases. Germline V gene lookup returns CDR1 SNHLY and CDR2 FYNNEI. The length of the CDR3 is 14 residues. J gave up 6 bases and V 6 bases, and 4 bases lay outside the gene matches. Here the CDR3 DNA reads TGTGCCAGCAGGGCGGGACAGGGGGGTCAGCCCCAGCATTTT. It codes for CASRAGQGGQPQHF.

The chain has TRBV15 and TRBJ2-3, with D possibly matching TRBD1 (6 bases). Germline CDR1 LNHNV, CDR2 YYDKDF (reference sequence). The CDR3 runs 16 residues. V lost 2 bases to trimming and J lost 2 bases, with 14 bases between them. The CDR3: CATSRPQGIATDTQYF. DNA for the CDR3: TGTGCCACCAGCAGACCTCAGGGGATTGCCACAGATACGCAGTATTTT.

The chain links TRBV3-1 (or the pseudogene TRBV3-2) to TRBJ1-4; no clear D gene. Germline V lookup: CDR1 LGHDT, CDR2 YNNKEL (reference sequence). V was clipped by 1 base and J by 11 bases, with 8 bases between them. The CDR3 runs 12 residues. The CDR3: CASSQARRKLFF. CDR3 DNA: TGTGCCAGCAGCCAAGCCCGGAGGAAACTGTTTTTT.

The CDR3 loop reads CASSIAGAGTQYF. In DNA form, the CDR3 reads TGTGCCAGTAGTATAGCTGGTGCGGGGACCCAGTACTTC. The V gene is TRBV19, the J gene TRBJ2-5, with a possible D match to TRBD2 (5 bases). Trimming left V 1 base short and J 7 bases short, with 10 bases between. CDR3 length equals 13 residues. Germline values: CDR1 LNHDA, CDR2 SQIVND (reference sequence). Combining the CDR3 with reference TRBV19 and TRBJ2-5 gives the whole variable domain DGGITQSPKYLFRKEGQNVTLSCEQNLNHDAMYWYRQDPGQGLRLIYYSQIVNDFQKGDIAEGYSVSREKKESFPLTVTSAQKNPTAFYLCASSIAGAGTQYFGPGTRLLVL.

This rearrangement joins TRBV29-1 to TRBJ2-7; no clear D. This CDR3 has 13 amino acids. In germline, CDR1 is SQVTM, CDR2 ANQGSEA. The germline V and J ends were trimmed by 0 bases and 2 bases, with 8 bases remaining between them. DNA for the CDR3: TGCAGCGTTGAAGAAGAACAGCCCTACGAGCAGTACTTC. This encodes CSVEEEQPYEQYF.

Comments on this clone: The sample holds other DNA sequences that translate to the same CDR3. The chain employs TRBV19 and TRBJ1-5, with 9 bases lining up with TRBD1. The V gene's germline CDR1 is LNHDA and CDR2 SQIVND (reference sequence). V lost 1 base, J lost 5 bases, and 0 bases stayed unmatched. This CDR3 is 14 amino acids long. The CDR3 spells CASSIGTGDQPQHF. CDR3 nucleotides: TGTGCCAGTAGTATAGGGACAGGGGATCAGCCCCAGCATTTT.

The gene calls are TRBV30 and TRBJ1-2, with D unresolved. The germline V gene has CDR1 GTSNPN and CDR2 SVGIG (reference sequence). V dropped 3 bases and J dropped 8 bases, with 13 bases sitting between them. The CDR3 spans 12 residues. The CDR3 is CAWSLQSGGYTF. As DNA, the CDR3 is TGTGCCTGGAGCTTACAGAGCGGGGGCTACACCTTC.

CDR3 sequence reads: CASSTRDSLAKNIQYF. CDR3 sequence (DNA): TGTGCCAGCAGCACCAGAGACTCTCTAGCCAAAAACATTCAGTACTTC. The chain is built from TRBV11-2 and TRBJ2-4; D is ambiguous. Per the germline V gene, CDR1 is SGHAT and CDR2 is FQNNGV. Between the trimmed V and J ends, which lost 5 bases and 0 bases, there was a span of 14 bases. There are 16 residues in the CDR3.

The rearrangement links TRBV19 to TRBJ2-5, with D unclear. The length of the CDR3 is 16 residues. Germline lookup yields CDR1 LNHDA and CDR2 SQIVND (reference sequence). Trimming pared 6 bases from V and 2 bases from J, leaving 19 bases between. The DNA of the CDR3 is TGTGCCAGTAGCCCCGAGAAGGTTCTTAAGCAAGAGACCCAGTACTTC. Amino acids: CASSPEKVLKQETQYF.

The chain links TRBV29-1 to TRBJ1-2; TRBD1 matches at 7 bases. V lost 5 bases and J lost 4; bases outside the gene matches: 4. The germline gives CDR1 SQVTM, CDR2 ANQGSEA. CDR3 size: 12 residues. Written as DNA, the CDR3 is TGCAGCGTTCCACAGGGGATCTATGGCTACACCTTC. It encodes CSVPQGIYGYTF.

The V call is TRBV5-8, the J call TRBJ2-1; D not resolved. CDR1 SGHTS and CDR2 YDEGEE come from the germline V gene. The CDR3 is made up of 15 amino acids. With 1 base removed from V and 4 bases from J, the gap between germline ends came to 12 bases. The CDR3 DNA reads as TGTGCCAGCAGCTTGTTGCTCGGCCTATACAATGAGCAGTTCTTC. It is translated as CASSLLLGLYNEQFF.

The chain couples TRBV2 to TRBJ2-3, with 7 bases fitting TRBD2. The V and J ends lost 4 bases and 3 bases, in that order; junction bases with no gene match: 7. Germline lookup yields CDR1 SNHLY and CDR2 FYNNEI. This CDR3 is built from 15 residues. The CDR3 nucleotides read TGTGCCAGCAGTGGGGTGGGAGGGTTTACAGATACGCAGTATTTT. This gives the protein CASSGVGGFTDTQYF.

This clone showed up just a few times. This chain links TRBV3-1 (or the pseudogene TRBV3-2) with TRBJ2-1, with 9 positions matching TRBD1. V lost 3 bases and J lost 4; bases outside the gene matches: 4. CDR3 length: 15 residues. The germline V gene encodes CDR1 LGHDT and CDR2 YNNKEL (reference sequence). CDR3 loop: CASSQGTGSYNEQFF. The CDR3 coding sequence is TGTGCCAGCAGCCAGGGGACAGGGTCATACAATGAGCAGTTCTTC.

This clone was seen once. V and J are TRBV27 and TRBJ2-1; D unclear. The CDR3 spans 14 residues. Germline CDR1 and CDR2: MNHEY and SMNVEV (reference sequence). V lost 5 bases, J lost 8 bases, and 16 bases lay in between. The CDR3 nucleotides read TGTGCCAGCAGTCTCCCCTCGGGCGACCATGAGCAGTTCTTC. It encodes CASSLPSGDHEQFF.

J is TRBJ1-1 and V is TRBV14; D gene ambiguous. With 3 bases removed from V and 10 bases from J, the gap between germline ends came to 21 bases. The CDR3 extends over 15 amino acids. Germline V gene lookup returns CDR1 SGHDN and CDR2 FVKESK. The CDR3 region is CASSQLDPPKRGAFF. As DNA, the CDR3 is TGTGCCAGCAGCCAGCTCGACCCGCCTAAAAGAGGAGCTTTCTTT.

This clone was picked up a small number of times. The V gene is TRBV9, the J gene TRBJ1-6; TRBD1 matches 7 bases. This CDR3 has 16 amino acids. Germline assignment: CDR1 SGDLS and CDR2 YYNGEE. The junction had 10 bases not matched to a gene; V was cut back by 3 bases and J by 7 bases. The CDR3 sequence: CASSAHRGGGNSPLHF. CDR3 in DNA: TGTGCCAGCAGCGCCCACAGGGGTGGAGGGAATTCACCCCTCCACTTT.

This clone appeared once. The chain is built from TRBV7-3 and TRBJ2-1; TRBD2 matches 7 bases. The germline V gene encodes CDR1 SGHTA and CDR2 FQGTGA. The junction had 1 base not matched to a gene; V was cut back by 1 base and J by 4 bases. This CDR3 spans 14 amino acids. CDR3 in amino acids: CASSLMGGYNEQFF. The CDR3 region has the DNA TGTGCCAGCAGCTTAATGGGAGGGTACAATGAGCAGTTCTTC.